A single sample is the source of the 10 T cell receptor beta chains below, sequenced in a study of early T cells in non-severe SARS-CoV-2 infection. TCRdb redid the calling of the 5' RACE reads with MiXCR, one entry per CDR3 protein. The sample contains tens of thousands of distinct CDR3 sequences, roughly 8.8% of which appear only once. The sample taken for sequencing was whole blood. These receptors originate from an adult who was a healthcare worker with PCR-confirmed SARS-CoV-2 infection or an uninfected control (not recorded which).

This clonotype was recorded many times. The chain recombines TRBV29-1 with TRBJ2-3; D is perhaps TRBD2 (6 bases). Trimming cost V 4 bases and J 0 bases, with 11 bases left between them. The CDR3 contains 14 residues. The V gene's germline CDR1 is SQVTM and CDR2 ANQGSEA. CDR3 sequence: CSVAGAPSTDTQYF. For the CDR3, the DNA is TGCAGCGTTGCGGGAGCCCCTAGCACAGATACGCAGTATTTT.

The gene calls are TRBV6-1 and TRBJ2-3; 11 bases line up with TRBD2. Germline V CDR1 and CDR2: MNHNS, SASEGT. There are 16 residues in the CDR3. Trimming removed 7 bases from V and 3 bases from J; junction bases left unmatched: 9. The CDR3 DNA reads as TGTGCCAGCACCCCCAGAGTAGCGGGGGGGACAGATACGCAGTATTTT. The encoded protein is CASTPRVAGGTDTQYF.

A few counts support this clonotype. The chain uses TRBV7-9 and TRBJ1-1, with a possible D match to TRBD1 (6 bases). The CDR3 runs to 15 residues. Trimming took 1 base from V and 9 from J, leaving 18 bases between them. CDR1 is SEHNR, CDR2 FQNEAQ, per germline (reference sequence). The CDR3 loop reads CASSLGGGGVNQAFF. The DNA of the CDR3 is TGTGCCAGCAGCTTAGGCGGGGGCGGAGTTAACCAAGCTTTCTTT.

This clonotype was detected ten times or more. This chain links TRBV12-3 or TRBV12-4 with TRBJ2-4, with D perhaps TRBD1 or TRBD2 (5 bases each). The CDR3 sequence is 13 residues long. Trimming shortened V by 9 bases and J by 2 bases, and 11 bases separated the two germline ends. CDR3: CASAWGSKNIQYF. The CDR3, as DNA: TGTGCCAGTGCTTGGGGGTCCAAAAACATTCAGTACTTC.

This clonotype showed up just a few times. The CDR3 reads CSARPNRGSSPLHF. CDR3 coding DNA: TGCAGTGCTAGACCGAACAGGGGTAGTTCACCCCTCCACTTT. The chain recombines TRBV20-1 with TRBJ1-6; TRBD1 matches at 7 bases. Germline V gene sequence: CDR1 DFQATT, CDR2 SNEGSKA (reference sequence). V lost 2 bases, J lost 9 bases, and 7 bases stayed unmatched. This CDR3 has 14 amino acids.

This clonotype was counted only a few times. The CDR3 region is CAWRDNLNTEAFF. In DNA, the CDR3 is TGTGCCTGGAGAGACAATCTGAACACTGAAGCTTTCTTT. The V gene is TRBV30, the J gene TRBJ1-1; D unclear. Trimming cost V 3 bases and J 0 bases, with 8 bases left between them. Germline V lookup: CDR1 GTSNPN, CDR2 SVGIG (reference sequence). This CDR3 comprises 13 residues. Full variable domain (missing parts from reference TRBV30 and TRBJ1-1): SQTIHQWPATLVQPVGSPLSLECTVEGTSNPNLYWYRQAAGRGLQLLFYSVGIGQISSEVPQNLSASRPQDRQFILSSKKLLLSDSGFYLCAWRDNLNTEAFFGQGTRLTVV.

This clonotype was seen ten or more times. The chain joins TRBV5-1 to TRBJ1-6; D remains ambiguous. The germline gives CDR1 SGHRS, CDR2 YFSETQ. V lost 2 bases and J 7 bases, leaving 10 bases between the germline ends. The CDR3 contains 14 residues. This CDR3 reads CASSLSTGNSPLHF. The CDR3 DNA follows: TGCGCCAGCAGCTTATCGACGGGCAATTCACCCCTCCACTTT.

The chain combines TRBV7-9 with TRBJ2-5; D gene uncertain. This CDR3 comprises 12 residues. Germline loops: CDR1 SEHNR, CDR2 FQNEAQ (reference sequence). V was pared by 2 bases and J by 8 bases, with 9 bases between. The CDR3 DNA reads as TGTGCCAGCAGCTTAATTTCTGAAACCCAGTACTTC. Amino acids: CASSLISETQYF. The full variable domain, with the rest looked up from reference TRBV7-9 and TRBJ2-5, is DTGVSQNPRHKITKRGQNVTFRCDPISEHNRLYWYRQTLGQGPEFLTYFQNEAQLEKSRLLSDRFSAERPKGSFSTLEIQRTEQGDSAMYLCASSLISETQYFGPGTRLLVL.

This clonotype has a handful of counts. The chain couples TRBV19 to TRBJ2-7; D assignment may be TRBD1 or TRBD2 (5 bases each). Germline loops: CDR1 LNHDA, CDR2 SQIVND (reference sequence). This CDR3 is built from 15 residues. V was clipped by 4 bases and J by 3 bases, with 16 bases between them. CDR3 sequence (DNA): TGTGCCAGTAGTACTCGCCCCGGGGCCCTCTACGAGCAGTACTTC. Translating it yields CASSTRPGALYEQYF.

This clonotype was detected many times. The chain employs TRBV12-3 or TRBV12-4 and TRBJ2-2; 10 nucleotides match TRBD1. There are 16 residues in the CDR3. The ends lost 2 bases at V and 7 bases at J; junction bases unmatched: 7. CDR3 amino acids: CASSLRGGQGVGELFF. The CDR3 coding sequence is TGTGCCAGCAGTTTACGTGGAGGACAGGGGGTCGGGGAGCTGTTTTTT.